These 18 T cell receptor beta chains share one sample of origin, sequenced in a study of blood T cell repertoires in COVID-19. TCRdb keeps only in-frame clones here, not all; method: immunoSEQ multiplex PCR. This repertoire shows under 150,000 clones, around 84% found once; its top ten account for around 8.5%. Sequenced input: peripheral blood. These receptor sequences come from a woman between 35 and 50 years old with acute or convalescent COVID-19.

J is TRBJ2-5 and V is TRBV18, with a possible D match to TRBD2 (7 bases). Germline values: CDR1 KGHSH, CDR2 LQKENI. The V gene lost 9 bases and the J gene lost 5 bases, with 19 bases spanning the gap. This CDR3 is 14 amino acids long. This CDR3 reads CASSITGGQETQYF. Here the CDR3 DNA reads TGTGCCAGTTCCATAACGGGGGGCCAGGAGACCCAGTACTTC.

The genes are TRBV3-1 (or the pseudogene TRBV3-2) and TRBJ1-1; perhaps TRBD1 as D (5 bases). Germline CDR1 and CDR2: LGHDT and YNNKEL (reference sequence). Trimming removed 10 bases at V and 5 bases at J, with 23 bases between. There are 15 residues in the CDR3. CDR3 DNA sequence: TGTGCCACCACCCTTAGTGGCGGGGGATGGACTGAAGCTTTCTTT. Translating gives CATTLSGGGWTEAFF.

V and J are TRBV6-5 and TRBJ1-1, with D possibly TRBD1 on 6 matching bases. Germline V CDR1 and CDR2: MNHEY, SVGAGI. Trimming cost V 6 bases and J 8 bases, with 16 bases left between them. The CDR3 totals 13 residues. The CDR3 is CASSYGVTGEAFF. The CDR3 DNA follows: TGTGCCAGCAGCTACGGGGTTACAGGGGAAGCTTTCTTT.

V is TRBV5-1 and J is TRBJ2-3, with a possible D match to TRBD2 (6 bases). V lost 3 bases and J 5 bases, leaving 16 bases between the germline ends. This CDR3 is built from 15 residues. Germline CDR1 is SGHRS and CDR2 is YFSETQ. The CDR3 DNA reads TGCGCCAGCAGCTCTGGAGGGACCCGGGGAGATACGCAGTATTTT. Protein: CASSSGGTRGDTQYF.

This chain links TRBV5-1 with TRBJ2-3; unclear D gene. The CDR3 sequence is 15 residues long. V was clipped by 0 bases and J by 6 bases, with 14 bases between them. The germline CDR1 and CDR2 sequences are SGHRS and YFSETQ. CDR3 loop: CASSLEVGLRDTQYF. CDR3 nucleotide sequence: TGCGCCAGCAGCTTGGAGGTGGGTTTGAGGGATACGCAGTATTTT.

This sequence joins TRBV5-1 and TRBJ1-6; possibly TRBD1 for D (5 bases). Trimming shortened V by 1 base and J by 6 bases, and 11 bases separated the two germline ends. The CDR3 is 15 amino acids. Germline V gene sequence: CDR1 SGHRS, CDR2 YFSETQ. CDR3 nucleotides: TGCGCCAGCAGCTTGCTAGGGGACTCTAATTCACCCCTCCACTTT. Residues: CASSLLGDSNSPLHF. Combining the CDR3 with reference TRBV5-1 and TRBJ1-6 gives the whole variable domain KAGVTQTPRYLIKTRGQQVTLSCSPISGHRSVSWYQQTPGQGLQFLFEYFSETQRNKGNFPGRFSGRQFSNSRSEMNVSTLELGDSALYLCASSLLGDSNSPLHFGNGTRLTVT.

The rearrangement uses TRBV5-4 and TRBJ2-3; D gene ambiguous. V was shortened by 4 bases and J by 1 base, with 4 bases between the two germline ends. This CDR3 spans 12 amino acids. Germline loops: CDR1 SGHNT, CDR2 YYREEE (reference sequence). The CDR3 region is CASSLRTDTQYF. DNA of the CDR3: TGTGCCAGCAGCCTACGCACAGATACGCAGTATTTT.

The chain uses TRBV5-5 and TRBJ1-2; 8 bases line up with TRBD1. This CDR3 has 14 amino acids. The junction had 7 bases not matched to a gene; V was cut back by 3 bases and J by 6 bases. CDR1 SGHKS and CDR2 YYEKEE come from the germline V gene (reference sequence). The CDR3 DNA reads TGTGCCAGCAGCTCCTGGACAGGGTGGGATGGCTACACCTTC. Translation gives CASSSWTGWDGYTF. The entire variable domain, with the rest obtained from reference TRBV5-5 and TRBJ1-2, is as follows: DAGVTQSPTHLIKTRGQQVTLRCSPISGHKSVSWYQQVLGQGPQFIFQYYEKEERGRGNFPDRFSARQFPNYSSELNVNALLLGDSALYLCASSSWTGWDGYTFGSGTRLTVV.

V gene TRBV27 combines with J gene TRBJ2-7; D is possibly TRBD1 (5 bases). V was cut by 5 bases and J by 6 bases, with 20 bases left in between. CDR1 is MNHEY, CDR2 SMNVEV, per germline (reference sequence). This CDR3 contains 15 residues. CDR3 DNA sequence: TGTGCCAGCAGTCTATTGCAGGGCGGCCTTACCGAGCAGTACTTC. This codes for CASSLLQGGLTEQYF.

V and J are TRBV18 and TRBJ2-3, with D unclear. The V end lost 2 bases, the J end lost 0 bases, and 9 bases lay between the germline ends. The CDR3 runs 15 residues. Germline V gene sequence: CDR1 KGHSH, CDR2 LQKENI. The CDR3 reads CASSPARWSTDTQYF. In DNA, the CDR3 is TGTGCCAGCTCACCAGCCAGATGGAGCACAGATACGCAGTATTTT.

This rearrangement joins TRBV7-9 to TRBJ2-7; tentative D call: TRBD1 (8 bases). Germline assignment: CDR1 SEHNR and CDR2 FQNEAQ (reference sequence). This CDR3 contains 13 residues. Trimming left V 4 bases short and J 4 bases short, with 11 bases between. For the CDR3, the DNA is TGTGCCAGCAGCTCACAGGGGGGGTACGAGCAGTACTTC. Protein sequence: CASSSQGGYEQYF.

This chain links TRBV6-5 with TRBJ1-2, with TRBD1 identical over 9 bases. The germline gives CDR1 MNHEY, CDR2 SVGAGI. This CDR3 is built from 14 residues. V lost 6 bases and J lost 9; bases outside the gene matches: 11. The CDR3 spells CASSRIGQGISYTF. The CDR3 DNA sequence: TGTGCCAGCAGCCGAATCGGACAGGGGATAAGCTACACCTTC.

The rearrangement uses TRBV12-3 or TRBV12-4 and TRBJ1-1; D gene unclear. There are 12 residues in the CDR3. V was clipped by 1 base and J by 9 bases, with 9 bases between them. DNA for the CDR3: TGTGCCAGCAGTTTAGGCGGTCAAAAAGCTTTCTTT. Translating it yields CASSLGGQKAFF.

This chain links TRBV6-1 with TRBJ2-7; the D gene is possibly TRBD2 (5 bases). CDR3 size: 14 residues. Trimming pared 3 bases from V and 8 bases from J, leaving 17 bases between. CDR1 and CDR2 from the germline V gene are MNHNS and SASEGT. The CDR3 protein is CASSEGRLAFQQYF. CDR3 coding DNA: TGTGCCAGCAGTGAGGGTCGGCTAGCTTTCCAGCAGTACTTC.

The gene calls are TRBV10-3 and TRBJ2-3; 10 bases map to TRBD2. Losses at the gene ends were 2 bases for V and 1 base for J; bases not matched to a gene: 9. The CDR3 sequence is 18 residues long. Germline assignment: CDR1 ENHRY and CDR2 SYGVKD. The CDR3 coding sequence is TGTGCCATCAGTGAGACCCCAGCGGGGGGGCGGCGCACAGATACGCAGTATTTT. It yields the protein CAISETPAGGRRTDTQYF.

The chain combines TRBV6-6 with TRBJ1-2, with 8 nucleotides matching TRBD1. The CDR3 extends over 15 amino acids. Trimming took 6 bases from V and 1 from J; bases not matched to a gene: 7. Per germline, CDR1 MNHNY and CDR2 SVGAGI (reference sequence). CDR3 nucleotides: TGTGCCAGCAGAACGACAGGGGCCATTAACTATGGCTACACCTTC. This codes for CASRTTGAINYGYTF.

The chain uses TRBV7-2 and TRBJ2-3, with 11 bases fitting TRBD2. CDR1 is SGHTA, CDR2 FQGNSA, per germline. V shed 5 bases, J shed 2 bases, and the junction held 9 bases outside the gene matches. This CDR3 has 17 amino acids. The CDR3: CASSTTETSGITDTQYF. As DNA, the CDR3 is TGTGCCAGCAGCACCACCGAGACTAGCGGGATCACAGATACGCAGTATTTT. Filled out from reference TRBV7-2 and TRBJ2-3, the complete variable domain reads GAGVSQSPSNKVTEKGKDVELRCDPISGHTALYWYRQSLGQGLEFLIYFQGNSAPDKSGLPSDRFSAERTGGSVSTLTIQRTQQEDSAVYLCASSTTETSGITDTQYFGPGTRLTVL.

A word on this clone: One end of the junction is discordant with germline, which a read error may explain. The V call is TRBV2, the J call TRBJ1-2; TRBD1 matches at 9 bases. Germline V gives CDR1 SNHLY, CDR2 FYNNEI. The CDR3 loop spans 12 amino acids. The DNA for the CDR3 is TGTGCCAGCAGTCCCGGGACAGGGAAATTGGCCTTC. Its protein is CASSPGTGKLAF. Variable domain in full (rest from reference TRBV2 and TRBJ1-2): EPEVTQTPSHQVTQMGQEVILRCVPISNHLYFYWYRQILGQKVEFLVSFYNNEISEKSEIFDDQFSVERPDGSNFTLKIRSTKLEDSAMYFCASSPGTGKLAFGSGTRLTVV.